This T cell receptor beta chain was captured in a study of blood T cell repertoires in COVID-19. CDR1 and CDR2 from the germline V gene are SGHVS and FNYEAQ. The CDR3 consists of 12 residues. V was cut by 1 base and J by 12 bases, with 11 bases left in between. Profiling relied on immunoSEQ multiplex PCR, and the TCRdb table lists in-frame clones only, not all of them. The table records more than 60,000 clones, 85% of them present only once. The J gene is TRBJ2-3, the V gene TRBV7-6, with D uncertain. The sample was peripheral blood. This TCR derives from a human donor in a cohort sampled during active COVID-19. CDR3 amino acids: CASSLVGFLQYF. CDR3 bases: TGTGCCAGCAGCTTAGTGGGCTTCCTTCAGTATTTT.